The subject of this entry is one TCR beta chain. Its antigen is unknown. No much larger clone is present one base from it, and per-base qualities are unavailable. The sample comes from a study of T cell changes during pregnancy in multiple sclerosis (dated by TCRdb to the late 2010s). Notes on the research overall: In women with multiple sclerosis, the researchers looked at how the T cell repertoire shifted as pregnancy progressed.

After removal of 3 bases from V and 3 bases from J, the junction retains 3 bases not matched to a gene. The CDR3 has 16 amino acids, counting the end cysteine and phenylalanine. The kept DNA is CDR3 alone, 48 bases in frame from the first base. CDR1 SGHAT and CDR2 FQNNGV are derived from the germline V gene. The library was obtained by the immunoSEQ multiplex PCR assay. TCRdb retrieved this table from immuneACCESS and kept in-frame rearrangements only. Not all clones are present; in checked studies, unresolved V genes account for under half, and no reason is known for the remainder. This sample comprises 75,000 to 80,000 clones, 85% to 95% of them detected only once. 2.5% to 3% of the sample is taken by the ten largest.

The starting material was peripheral blood, obtained after pregnancy. This chain joins TRBV11-2 to TRBJ2-1; 12 bases in the junction line up with TRBD2. The clonotype originates from a female donor in good health, enrolled as a control in a pregnancy study. Read as DNA, the sequence is TGTGCCAGCAGCTTCCGACTAGCGGGGGTCTACAATGAGCAGTTCTTC. This sequence encodes CASSFRLAGVYNEQFF. This CDR3, with the reference TRBV11-2 and TRBJ2-1 proteins standing in past its ends, gives the full variable domain EAGVAQSPRYKIIEKRQSVAFWCNPISGHATLYWYQQILGQGPKLLIQFQNNGVVDDSQLPKDRFSAERLKGVDSTLKIQPAKLEDSAVYLCASSFRLAGVYNEQFFGPGTRLTVL.